The clone carrying this T cell receptor beta chain has more than one count but fewer than ten. Its antigen remains unidentified. The data are from a study of identical twins. Study outcomes and limitations: The study reached conclusions through statistical analysis that was cross-sectional, not following the same donors.

This CDR3 comprises 15 residues. Germline V lookup: CDR1 SGDLS, CDR2 YYNGEE. Between the trimmed V and J ends, which lost 4 bases and 4 bases, there was a span of 17 bases. Each CDR3 protein gets one entry after TCRdb re-called the 5' RACE reads with MiXCR. The table lists hundreds of thousands of distinct CDR3 sequences, about 20% of them singletons. The sample was also linked to a second study, of T cells expressing NK-cell markers. That work adds: Out of eight donors sequenced, seven tested HCMV-seropositive and the remaining one seronegative. Restriction of sorting to alpha-beta TCR T cells was accomplished in several experiments using an anti-gamma-delta TCR antibody.

This sequence originates from a young woman in good health. V gene TRBV9 combines with J gene TRBJ1-1; no firm D call. Input material: PBMCs. Here the CDR3 DNA reads TGTGCCAGCAGCCCCCCCGGCGAGGGCGGCACTGAAGCTTTCTTT. Its translation: CASSPPGEGGTEAFF. Looking up the rest from reference TRBV9 and TRBJ1-1 gives the full variable domain: DSGVTQTPKHLITATGQRVTLRCSPRSGDLSVYWYQQSLDQGLQFLIQYYNGEERAKGNILERFSAQQFPDLHSELNLSSLELGDSALYFCASSPPGEGGTEAFFGQGTRLTVV.